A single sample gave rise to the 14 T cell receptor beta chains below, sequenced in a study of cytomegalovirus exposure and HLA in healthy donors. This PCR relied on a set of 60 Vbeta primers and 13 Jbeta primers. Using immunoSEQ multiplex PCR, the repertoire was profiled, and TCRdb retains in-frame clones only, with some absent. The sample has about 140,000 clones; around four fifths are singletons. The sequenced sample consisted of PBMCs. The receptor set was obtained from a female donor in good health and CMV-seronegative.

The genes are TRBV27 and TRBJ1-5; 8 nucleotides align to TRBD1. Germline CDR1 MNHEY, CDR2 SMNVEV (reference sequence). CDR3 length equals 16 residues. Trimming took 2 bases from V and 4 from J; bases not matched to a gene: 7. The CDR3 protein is CASSLRTGPPNQPQHF. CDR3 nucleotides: TGTGCCAGCAGTTTAAGGACAGGGCCTCCAAATCAGCCCCAGCATTTT.

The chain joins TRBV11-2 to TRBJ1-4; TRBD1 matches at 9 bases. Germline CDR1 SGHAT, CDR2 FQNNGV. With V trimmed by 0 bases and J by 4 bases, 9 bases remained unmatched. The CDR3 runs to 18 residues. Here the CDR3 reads CASSLDPGTGYGNEKLFF. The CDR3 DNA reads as TGTGCCAGCAGCTTAGATCCCGGGACAGGGTACGGTAATGAAAAACTGTTTTTT.

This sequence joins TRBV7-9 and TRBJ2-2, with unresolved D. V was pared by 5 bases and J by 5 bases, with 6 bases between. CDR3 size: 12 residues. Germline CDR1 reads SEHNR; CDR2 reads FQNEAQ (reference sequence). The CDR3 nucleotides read TGTGCCAGCAGCCCTAGGACCGGGGAGCTGTTTTTT. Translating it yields CASSPRTGELFF.

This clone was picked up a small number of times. The CDR3 region has the DNA TGCGCCAGCAGCCAAGTTACAGGGGCCTCCTCTGGAAACACCATATATTTT. Amino acid sequence: CASSQVTGASSGNTIYF. The genes are TRBV4-1 and TRBJ1-3, with 7 bases that match TRBD1. Germline assignment: CDR1 MGHRA and CDR2 YSYEKL. Trimming cost V 1 base and J 0 bases; bases outside gene matches: 6. CDR3 length equals 17 residues.

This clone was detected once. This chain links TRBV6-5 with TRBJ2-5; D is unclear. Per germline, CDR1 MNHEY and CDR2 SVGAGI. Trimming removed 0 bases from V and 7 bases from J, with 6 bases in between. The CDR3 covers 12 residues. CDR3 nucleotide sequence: TGTGCCAGCAGTTACTCAACGGGGACCCAGTACTTC. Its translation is CASSYSTGTQYF.

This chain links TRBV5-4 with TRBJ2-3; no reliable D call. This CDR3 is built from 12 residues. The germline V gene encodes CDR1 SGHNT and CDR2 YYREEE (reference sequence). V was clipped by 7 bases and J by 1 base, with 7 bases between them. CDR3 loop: CASGRGTDTQYF. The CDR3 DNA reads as TGTGCCAGCGGCCGGGGCACAGATACGCAGTATTTT.

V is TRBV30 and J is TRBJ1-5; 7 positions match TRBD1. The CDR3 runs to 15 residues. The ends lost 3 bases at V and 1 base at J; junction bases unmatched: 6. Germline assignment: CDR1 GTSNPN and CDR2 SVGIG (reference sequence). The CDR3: CAWSSGTASNQPQHF. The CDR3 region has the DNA TGTGCCTGGAGCTCCGGGACAGCGAGCAATCAGCCCCAGCATTTT. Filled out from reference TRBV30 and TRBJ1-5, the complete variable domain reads SQTIHQWPATLVQPVGSPLSLECTVEGTSNPNLYWYRQAAGRGLQLLFYSVGIGQISSEVPQNLSASRPQDRQFILSSKKLLLSDSGFYLCAWSSGTASNQPQHFGDGTRLSIL.

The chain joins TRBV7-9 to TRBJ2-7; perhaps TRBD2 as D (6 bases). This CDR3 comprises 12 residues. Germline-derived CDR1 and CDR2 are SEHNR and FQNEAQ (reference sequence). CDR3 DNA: TGTTCCTCCCAGGGCGGGAATCACGAGCAGTACTTC. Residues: CSSQGGNHEQYF.

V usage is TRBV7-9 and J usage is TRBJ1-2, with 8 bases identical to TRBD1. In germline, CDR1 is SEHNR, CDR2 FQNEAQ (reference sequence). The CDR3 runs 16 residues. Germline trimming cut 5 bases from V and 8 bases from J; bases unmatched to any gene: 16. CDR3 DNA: TGTGCCAGCAGCCGATACAGGGGGAATAGAGTATGGGGCTACACCTTC. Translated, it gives CASSRYRGNRVWGYTF.

The CDR3 spells CASSQDGRSGYTF. As DNA, the CDR3 is TGTGCCAGCAGCCAAGATGGGCGATCTGGCTACACCTTC. The V call is TRBV4-2, the J call TRBJ1-2, with no clear D. The ends were cut back, 0 bases at V and 7 bases at J, with 9 bases in the middle. In germline, CDR1 is LGHNA, CDR2 YNFKEQ. This CDR3 comprises 13 residues.

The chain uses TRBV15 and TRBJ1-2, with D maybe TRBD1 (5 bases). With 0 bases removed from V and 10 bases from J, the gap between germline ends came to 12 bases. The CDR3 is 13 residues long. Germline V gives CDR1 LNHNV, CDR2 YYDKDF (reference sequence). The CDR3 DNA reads TGTGCCACCAGCAGAGATAGCAGGGCAGCCTACACCTTC. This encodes CATSRDSRAAYTF.

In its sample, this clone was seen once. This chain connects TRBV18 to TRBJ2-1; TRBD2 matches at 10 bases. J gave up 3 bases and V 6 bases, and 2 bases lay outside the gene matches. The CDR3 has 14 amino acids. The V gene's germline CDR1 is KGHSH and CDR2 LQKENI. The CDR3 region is CASSGTSVYNEQFF. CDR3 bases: TGTGCCAGCTCCGGGACTAGCGTCTACAATGAGCAGTTCTTC.

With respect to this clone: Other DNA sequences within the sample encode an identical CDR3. DNA for the CDR3: TGCGCCAGCAGTTCTCCTCCCGGGACAGGGGTATGGAACACTGAAGCTTTCTTT. Its protein is CASSSPPGTGVWNTEAFF. The chain carries TRBV5-1 and TRBJ1-1; 10 positions agree with TRBD1. The CDR3 length is 18 residues. The V gene's germline CDR1 is SGHRS and CDR2 YFSETQ. With 5 bases clipped from V and 1 base from J, the junction kept 14 bases outside the gene matches.

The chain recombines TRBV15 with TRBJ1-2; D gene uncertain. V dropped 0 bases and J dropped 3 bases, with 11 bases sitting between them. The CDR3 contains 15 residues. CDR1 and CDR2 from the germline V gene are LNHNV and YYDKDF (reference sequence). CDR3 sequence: CATSRDMRSYYGYTF. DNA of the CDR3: TGTGCCACCAGCAGAGATATGCGGAGCTACTATGGCTACACCTTC.